These 29 T cell receptor beta chains were sequenced from one sample in a study of CD8 T cells in ankylosing spondylitis. Study-wide results and caveats: One TCR beta motif, made up of seven to nine highly homologous variants, appeared characteristic of ankylosing spondylitis blood.

Antigen specificity for these receptors is unknown. TCRdb used MiXCR to reprocess the 5' RACE reads, holding one entry per CDR3 protein. The table has around 430,000 distinct CDR3 sequences, roughly 18% seen once. The specimen was blood, either unsorted or a sorted T cell fraction (not recorded which). These receptors were obtained from a male donor with ankylosing spondylitis.

This sequence joins TRBV25-1 and TRBJ2-7; D possibly matches TRBD1 or TRBD2 (5 bases each). Per the germline V gene, CDR1 is MGHDK and CDR2 is SYGVNS. The CDR3 has 15 amino acids. V was shortened by 3 bases and J by 5 bases, with 17 bases between the two germline ends. CDR3 nucleotide sequence: TGTGCCAGCAGTGATGGAGGAGTGGGGCGAGACGAGCAGTACTTC. Translating gives CASSDGGVGRDEQYF.

This clonotype was seen a handful of times. J is TRBJ2-1 and V is TRBV20-1; the match to TRBD2 covers 8 bases. After removal of 2 bases from V and 0 bases from J, the junction contained 6 bases not matched to a gene. Germline V lookup: CDR1 DFQATT, CDR2 SNEGSKA (reference sequence). The CDR3 runs 16 residues. This CDR3 is CSARLALADSYNEQFF. The CDR3 DNA sequence: TGCAGTGCTAGACTCGCACTAGCGGACTCCTACAATGAGCAGTTCTTC.

There are a few counts of this clonotype. This chain joins TRBV3-1 and TRBJ1-2; TRBD1 aligns across 8 bases. Germline CDR1 LGHDT, CDR2 YNNKEL (reference sequence). Trimming removed 3 bases from V and 4 bases from J; junction bases left unmatched: 10. The CDR3 is made up of 16 amino acids. CDR3 loop: CASSHLDRVGPYGYTF. The DNA for the CDR3 is TGTGCCAGCAGCCACCTGGACAGGGTGGGTCCCTATGGCTACACCTTC.

This clonotype was detected many times. The rearrangement uses TRBV10-3 and TRBJ2-3; 9 bases match TRBD2. The CDR3 is 13 amino acids. V lost 10 bases and J lost 6; bases outside the gene matches: 8. Germline lookup yields CDR1 ENHRY and CDR2 SYGVKD. The CDR3 spells CATEAGGGDTQYF. The CDR3 bases are TGTGCCACCGAAGCGGGAGGTGGGGATACGCAGTATTTT.

The rearrangement joins TRBV9 to TRBJ1-3, with 9 nucleotides matching TRBD1. V was clipped by 4 bases and J by 13 bases; unmatched bases: 12. The CDR3 is made up of 14 amino acids. Per germline, CDR1 SGDLS and CDR2 YYNGEE. The CDR3 spells CASSSPGTGTTIYF. CDR3 sequence (DNA): TGTGCCAGCAGCAGTCCCGGGACAGGGACCACTATATATTTT.

This clonotype was detected many times. V and J are TRBV10-3 and TRBJ1-4; tentatively, D is TRBD1 (5 bases). Germline CDR1 ENHRY, CDR2 SYGVKD. V shed 4 bases and J shed 8 bases, with 11 bases lying between them. The CDR3 length is 13 residues. As DNA, the CDR3 is TGTGCCATCAGTGGTGGGGCTGGGGAAAAACTGTTTTTT. The encoded protein is CAISGGAGEKLFF.

The rearrangement links TRBV5-5 to TRBJ2-1; 10 bases fit TRBD2. From germline, CDR1 is SGHKS and CDR2 YYEKEE (reference sequence). Trimming took 0 bases from V and 8 from J; bases not matched to a gene: 8. The CDR3 totals 16 residues. The CDR3 DNA reads TGTGCCAGCAGCTTGGGGACCGGGACTAGCGTGGATGAGCAGTTCTTC. Translation: CASSLGTGTSVDEQFF.

The chain carries TRBV29-1 and TRBJ1-3; D unresolved. There are 14 residues in the CDR3. Germline CDR1 and CDR2: SQVTM and ANQGSEA. Trimming took 3 bases from V and 0 from J, leaving 9 bases between them. CDR3 sequence: CSVETRRSGNTIYF. DNA of the CDR3: TGCAGCGTTGAGACGAGGCGCTCTGGAAACACCATATATTTT.

The J gene is TRBJ1-1, the V gene TRBV2; D uncertain. V was clipped by 2 bases and J by 4 bases, with 2 bases between them. Germline CDR1 reads SNHLY; CDR2 reads FYNNEI. The length of the CDR3 is 11 residues. The CDR3 spells CASSEITEAFF. The CDR3 DNA follows: TGTGCCAGCAGTGAAATCACTGAAGCTTTCTTT.

The genes are TRBV30 and TRBJ2-2, with 7 bases that match TRBD2. This CDR3 region has 15 residues. V shed 3 bases and J 0 bases; nucleotides not matched to a gene: 4. CDR1 GTSNPN and CDR2 SVGIG come from the germline V gene (reference sequence). CDR3 protein: CAWRGGNANTGELFF. The CDR3 DNA sequence: TGTGCCTGGAGGGGGGGGAACGCGAACACCGGGGAGCTGTTTTTT.

In its sample, this clonotype was seen a few times. The chain joins TRBV12-3 or TRBV12-4 to TRBJ2-7; 8 bases agree with TRBD1. The CDR3 has 18 amino acids. J was trimmed by 3 bases and V by 3 bases; bases with no gene match: 16. In nucleotides, the CDR3 is TGTGCCAGCAGTTTCAGAGGGACAGGTAGGGGCTCCCTCTACGAGCAGTACTTC. This sequence encodes CASSFRGTGRGSLYEQYF.

A few counts support this clonotype. The junction departs from the called germline gene at one end, perhaps through a read error. The chain carries TRBV6-1 and TRBJ1-1; a weak D match, TRBD1 (5 bases). Germline assignment: CDR1 MNHNS and CDR2 SASEGT. This CDR3 has 11 residues. CDR3 sequence: CASRAGTLLGF. DNA for the CDR3: TGTGCCAGCAGAGCCGGGACTCTCCTCGGGTTT.

This clonotype was seen a handful of times. The V and J genes are TRBV6-1 and TRBJ2-5; D is possibly TRBD1 (6 bases). The V and J ends lost 3 bases and 9 bases respectively, with 23 bases between them. Per the germline V gene, CDR1 is MNHNS and CDR2 is SASEGT. CDR3 length equals 16 residues. The CDR3 coding sequence is TGTGCCAGCAGTGAGCCTGGGACACCTACTCCTGCGGCCCAGTACTTC. Translation: CASSEPGTPTPAAQYF.

The chain joins TRBV20-1 to TRBJ2-4; 7 positions match TRBD2. Germline V gives CDR1 DFQATT, CDR2 SNEGSKA (reference sequence). This CDR3 comprises 13 residues. V shed 0 bases, J shed 11 bases, and the junction held 7 bases outside the gene matches. CDR3 coding DNA: TGCAGTGCTAGAGACCCGGGACTAAGGGTTCAGTACTTC. Protein: CSARDPGLRVQYF.

This CDR3 reads CSATPLGGPKAVELFF. CDR3 in DNA: TGCAGTGCCACGCCCCTGGGGGGACCGAAGGCCGTGGAGCTGTTTTTT. The chain recombines TRBV20-1 with TRBJ2-2; TRBD2 is a possible D gene (6 bases). The CDR3 loop spans 16 amino acids. Looked up from germline, CDR1 is DFQATT and CDR2 is SNEGSKA (reference sequence). Trimming stripped 6 bases from V and 10 bases from J, with 27 bases between.

The chain couples TRBV7-9 to TRBJ1-2, with D perhaps matching TRBD1 (5 bases). In germline, CDR1 is SEHNR, CDR2 FQNEAQ (reference sequence). Trimming cost V 5 bases and J 6 bases, with 13 bases left between them. The CDR3 totals 13 residues. The CDR3 sequence is CASSHGTGDGYTF. In DNA form, the CDR3 reads TGTGCCAGCAGCCACGGGACCGGAGATGGCTACACCTTC.

The chain uses TRBV12-3 or TRBV12-4 and TRBJ2-5; TRBD1 matches 9 bases. The junction had 7 bases not matched to a gene; V was cut back by 6 bases and J by 2 bases. The CDR3 has 15 residues. The CDR3 DNA sequence: TGTGCCAGCAGCTTCCGGACAGGGGTTCAAGAGACCCAGTACTTC. It codes for CASSFRTGVQETQYF.

The chain combines TRBV20-1 with TRBJ1-1, with no clear D. CDR1 and CDR2 from the germline V gene are DFQATT and SNEGSKA (reference sequence). The V end was cut by 1 base, the J end by 4 bases, with 19 bases between. This CDR3 is built from 16 residues. Written as DNA, the CDR3 is TGCAGTGCTAGAGGGTCGCGACGGGCAATAACCACTGAAGCTTTCTTT. This gives the protein CSARGSRRAITTEAFF.

This clonotype was seen only a few times. The chain recombines TRBV9 with TRBJ1-5; weak D call: TRBD1 (5 bases). Between the trimmed V and J ends, which lost 7 bases and 3 bases, there was a span of 14 bases. Germline CDR1 SGDLS, CDR2 YYNGEE. This CDR3 has 14 residues. The CDR3 here is CASGPTATNQPQHF. The CDR3 coding sequence is TGTGCCAGCGGACCGACAGCCACCAATCAGCCCCAGCATTTT.

This clonotype was observed a handful of times. The DNA of the CDR3 is TGTGCCAGCAGCTTAGCGCGGGGGACTAGCGGGAGTTTTTCAAATGAGCAGTTCTTC. This translates into CASSLARGTSGSFSNEQFF. The genes are TRBV7-2 and TRBJ2-1, with 14 nucleotides matching TRBD2. Germline trimming cut 0 bases from V and 7 bases from J; bases unmatched to any gene: 11. Per the germline V gene, CDR1 is SGHTA and CDR2 is FQGNSA. This CDR3 has 19 residues.

The rearrangement uses TRBV6-2 or TRBV6-3 and TRBJ2-1; TRBD2 aligns across 7 bases. This CDR3 is 14 amino acids long. The junction had 12 bases not matched to a gene; V was cut back by 8 bases and J by 8 bases. Germline V lookup: CDR1 MNHEY, CDR2 SVGEGT. Here the CDR3 reads CASGRIWGRDEQFF. The CDR3 nucleotides read TGTGCCAGCGGTAGGATATGGGGGAGGGATGAGCAGTTCTTC.

This clonotype was counted only a few times. The chain is built from TRBV5-4 and TRBJ1-2, with D maybe TRBD1 (6 bases). Germline CDR1 and CDR2: SGHNT and YYREEE (reference sequence). The CDR3 is made up of 19 amino acids. V dropped 1 base and J dropped 3 bases, with 25 bases sitting between them. DNA of the CDR3: TGTGCCAGCAGCTTGAGGTTCACGGGACAATCGGACAGTTACTATGGCTACACCTTC. It is translated as CASSLRFTGQSDSYYGYTF.

This clonotype was counted at least ten times. The J gene is TRBJ2-5, the V gene TRBV3-1, with 10 bases aligning to TRBD2. The V gene's germline CDR1 is LGHDT and CDR2 YNNKEL (reference sequence). The CDR3 spans 15 residues. V lost 4 bases to trimming and J lost 1 base; unmatched junction nucleotides: 3. The CDR3 DNA sequence: TGTGCCAGCAGCCCACGGACTAGCGGCCAAGAGACCCAGTACTTC. Residues: CASSPRTSGQETQYF.

CDR3 DNA sequence: TGTGCCAGCAGTGCCGTGGGGGGGCATTGGGGCTACACCTTC. Translating gives CASSAVGGHWGYTF. V is TRBV12-3 or TRBV12-4 and J is TRBJ1-2, with a weak D call TRBD1 (6 bases). V dropped 5 bases and J dropped 8 bases, with 18 bases sitting between them. CDR3 length: 14 residues.

In its sample, this clonotype was seen a few times. CDR3 protein: CSAKDSFPPGELFF. CDR3 coding DNA: TGCAGTGCTAAGGACAGTTTTCCCCCCGGGGAGCTGTTTTTT. The V call is TRBV20-1, the J call TRBJ2-2, with a tentative D call TRBD1 (6 bases). CDR1 DFQATT and CDR2 SNEGSKA come from the germline V gene (reference sequence). V shed 4 bases and J shed 6 bases, with 15 bases lying between them. The CDR3 consists of 14 residues.

This clonotype occurred many times. The chain recombines TRBV5-1 with TRBJ2-1; the D is unclear. The CDR3 loop spans 16 amino acids. Trimming cost V 6 bases and J 0 bases, with 16 bases left between them. Germline lookup yields CDR1 SGHRS and CDR2 YFSETQ. CDR3 nucleotides: TGCGCCAGCACCTCTGAGCCCTCCAGCTCCTACAATGAGCAGTTCTTC. It encodes CASTSEPSSSYNEQFF.

Many counts were recorded for this clonotype. V gene TRBV20-1 combines with J gene TRBJ2-1, with a tentative D call TRBD2 (5 bases). CDR3 length: 16 residues. Germline CDR1 is DFQATT and CDR2 is SNEGSKA (reference sequence). The V end lost 0 bases, the J end lost 8 bases, and 20 bases lay between the germline ends. The CDR3 region is CSARDPWASFIDEQFF. DNA of the CDR3: TGCAGTGCTAGAGATCCGTGGGCTAGCTTTATCGATGAGCAGTTCTTC.

This clonotype came up once. V is TRBV6-6 and J is TRBJ2-5, with D maybe TRBD1 (6 bases). Germline V gives CDR1 MNHNY, CDR2 SVGAGI (reference sequence). V was pared by 9 bases and J by 1 base, with 12 bases between. The CDR3 consists of 13 residues. CDR3 coding DNA: TGTGCCAGTAAACAGGGCCCCCAAGAGACCCAGTACTTC. Translation gives CASKQGPQETQYF.

This clonotype was seen many times. The chain combines TRBV7-6 with TRBJ1-1; a weak D match, TRBD1 (5 bases). There are 13 residues in the CDR3. Germline CDR1 is SGHVS and CDR2 is FNYEAQ. V was shortened by 5 bases and J by 0 bases, with 7 bases between the two germline ends. CDR3: CASSRGMNTEAFF. The CDR3 DNA is TGTGCCAGCAGCCGGGGGATGAACACTGAAGCTTTCTTT.